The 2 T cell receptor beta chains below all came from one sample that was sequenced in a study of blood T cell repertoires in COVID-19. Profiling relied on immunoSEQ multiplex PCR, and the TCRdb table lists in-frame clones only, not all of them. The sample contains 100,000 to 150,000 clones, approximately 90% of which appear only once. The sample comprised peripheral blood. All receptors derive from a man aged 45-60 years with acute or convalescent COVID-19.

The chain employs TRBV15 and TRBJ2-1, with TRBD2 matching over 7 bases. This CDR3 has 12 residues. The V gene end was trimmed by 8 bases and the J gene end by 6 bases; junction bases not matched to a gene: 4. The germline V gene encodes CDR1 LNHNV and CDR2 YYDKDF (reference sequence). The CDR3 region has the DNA TGTGCCACCGCTAGCGGCTCCAATGAGCAGTTCTTC. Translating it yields CATASGSNEQFF.

The CDR3 loop is CASSHYPGQRNYGYTF. The DNA of the CDR3 is TGCGCCAGCAGCCACTACCCGGGACAGCGTAACTATGGCTACACCTTC. The chain employs TRBV4-1 and TRBJ1-2; 7 bases are a match to TRBD1. CDR1 MGHRA and CDR2 YSYEKL come from the germline V gene. The CDR3 is made up of 16 amino acids. V shed 3 bases and J 1 base; nucleotides not matched to a gene: 8.